Listed below are T cell receptor beta chains from one sample, sequenced in a study of vaccination effects on CD4 cells after COVID-19. Clones were read by immunoSEQ multiplex PCR, and TCRdb kept only the in-frame ones, dropping some. The data contain 65,000 to 90,000 clones, around 73% of them singletons. Antigen specificity for these receptors is unknown. Sequencing was performed on CD4+ T cells from PBMCs cultured without peptide, taken after COVID-19 vaccination. These receptors all come from a human donor who received a COVID-19 vaccine. The CDR3 runs from the conserved cysteine through the conserved F or W. Fields, in order: V gene, D gene, clone size, J gene, CDR3 protein, CDR3 DNA. A D gene is named only where the DNA matches it firmly. Size is omitted from some rows. Given values are once, few, many or a class for expanded clones.

v_gene: TRBV7-2; d_gene: TRBD2; abundance: -; j_gene: TRBJ2-3; CDR3aa: CASSPQLAGGTDTQYF; CDR3nt: TGTGCCAGCAGCCCCCAATTAGCGGGGGGGACAGATACGCAGTATTTT
v_gene: TRBV5-6; d_gene: TRBD1; abundance: -; j_gene: TRBJ1-6; CDR3aa: CASSFRPGGFDSPLHF; CDR3nt: TGTGCCAGCAGCTTTAGGCCAGGGGGCTTTGATTCACCCCTCCACTTT
v_gene: TRBV28; d_gene: -; abundance: few; j_gene: TRBJ1-5; CDR3aa: CASSFTQGPWQPQHF; CDR3nt: TGTGCCAGCAGTTTTACTCAGGGTCCTTGGCAGCCCCAGCATTTT
v_gene: TRBV18; d_gene: -; abundance: -; j_gene: TRBJ2-1; CDR3aa: CASSPRTSLGYNEQFF; CDR3nt: TGTGCCAGCTCACCTCGGACTTCCCTCGGCTACAATGAGCAGTTCTTC
v_gene: TRBV27; d_gene: -; abundance: -; j_gene: TRBJ1-5; CDR3aa: CASRLTPVGNQPQHF; CDR3nt: TGTGCCAGCAGGCTTACCCCCGTAGGCAATCAGCCCCAGCATTTT
v_gene: TRBV4-2; d_gene: -; abundance: few; j_gene: TRBJ1-2; CDR3aa: CASSQDSSPGEWGYGYTF; CDR3nt: TGTGCCAGCAGCCAAGACAGTTCCCCAGGGGAGTGGGGCTATGGCTACACCTTC
v_gene: TRBV4-2; d_gene: -; abundance: -; j_gene: TRBJ1-1; CDR3aa: CASSQGDGWNTEAFF; CDR3nt: TGTGCCAGCAGCCAAGGGGACGGATGGAACACTGAAGCTTTCTTT
v_gene: TRBV19; d_gene: -; abundance: -; j_gene: TRBJ1-1; CDR3aa: CASSPRVTNTEAFF; CDR3nt: TGTGCCAGTAGTCCCAGGGTGACGAACACTGAAGCTTTCTTT
v_gene: TRBV29-1; d_gene: -; abundance: once; j_gene: TRBJ2-3; CDR3aa: CSVERGAATDTQYF; CDR3nt: TGCAGCGTTGAACGGGGGGCCGCAACAGATACGCAGTATTTT
v_gene: TRBV5-1; d_gene: TRBD1; abundance: -; j_gene: TRBJ2-3; CDR3aa: CASSETGTGGRDTQYF; CDR3nt: TGCGCCAGCAGCGAAACCGGGACAGGGGGGAGGGATACGCAGTATTTT
v_gene: TRBV6-5; d_gene: -; abundance: -; j_gene: TRBJ2-3; CDR3aa: CASSHVTGRTDTQYF; CDR3nt: TGTGCCAGCAGTCACGTAACTGGACGCACAGATACGCAGTATTTT
v_gene: TRBV7-3; d_gene: TRBD2; abundance: -; j_gene: TRBJ2-5; CDR3aa: CASSPSGGVETQYF; CDR3nt: TGTGCCAGCAGTCCTAGCGGGGGGGTAGAGACCCAGTACTTC
v_gene: TRBV18; d_gene: TRBD1; abundance: few; j_gene: TRBJ1-1; CDR3aa: CASSIPGTGGTEAFF; CDR3nt: TGTGCCAGCTCAATTCCCGGGACAGGGGGCACTGAAGCTTTCTTT
v_gene: TRBV7-9; d_gene: -; abundance: few; j_gene: TRBJ1-1; CDR3aa: CASSLERKNTEAFF; CDR3nt: TGTGCCAGCAGCTTAGAACGGAAGAACACTGAAGCTTTCTTT
v_gene: TRBV5-1; d_gene: TRBD1; abundance: few; j_gene: TRBJ1-2; CDR3aa: CASSWAVRDSSYGYTF; CDR3nt: TGCGCCAGCAGCTGGGCTGTAAGGGACAGCTCCTATGGCTACACCTTC
v_gene: TRBV7-8; d_gene: TRBD1; abundance: -; j_gene: TRBJ1-4; CDR3aa: CASSLRTGYEKLFF; CDR3nt: TGTGCCAGCAGCTTACGGACAGGGTATGAAAAACTGTTTTTT
v_gene: TRBV7-2; d_gene: -; abundance: -; j_gene: TRBJ2-5; CDR3aa: CASSLYPGGETQYF; CDR3nt: TGTGCCAGCAGCTTATACCCGGGCGGGGAGACCCAGTACTTC
v_gene: TRBV6-5; d_gene: -; abundance: -; j_gene: TRBJ2-3; CDR3aa: CASRGISTDTQYF; CDR3nt: TGTGCCAGCAGGGGGATTAGCACAGATACGCAGTATTTT
v_gene: TRBV19; d_gene: -; abundance: -; j_gene: TRBJ2-4; CDR3aa: CASSMGPGVDIQYF; CDR3nt: TGTGCCAGTAGTATGGGCCCGGGAGTGGACATTCAGTACTTC
v_gene: TRBV5-5; d_gene: -; abundance: once; j_gene: TRBJ2-5; CDR3aa: CASSLVGRQGETQYF; CDR3nt: TGTGCCAGCAGCTTGGTAGGGCGCCAGGGGGAGACCCAGTACTTC
v_gene: TRBV7-2; d_gene: TRBD2; abundance: -; j_gene: TRBJ2-1; CDR3aa: CASSFTGGLYNEQFF; CDR3nt: TGTGCCAGCAGCTTTACCGGGGGACTATACAATGAGCAGTTCTTC
v_gene: TRBV24-1; d_gene: TRBD1; abundance: -; j_gene: TRBJ1-2; CDR3aa: CATSDYGGTGGYGYTF; CDR3nt: TGTGCCACCAGTGATTACGGTGGAACAGGGGGCTATGGCTACACCTTC
v_gene: TRBV7-6; d_gene: -; abundance: -; j_gene: TRBJ2-6; CDR3aa: CASSPGNSGANVLTF; CDR3nt: TGTGCCAGCAGCCCGGGGAACTCTGGGGCCAACGTCCTGACTTTC
v_gene: TRBV25-1; d_gene: TRBD2; abundance: -; j_gene: TRBJ2-5; CDR3aa: CATSTSGGAETQYF; CDR3nt: TGTGCCACCTCGACTAGCGGGGGGGCGGAGACCCAGTACTTC
v_gene: TRBV5-1; d_gene: -; abundance: -; j_gene: TRBJ1-1; CDR3aa: CASSFDSTNTEAFF; CDR3nt: TGCGCCAGCAGTTTTGACAGCACTAACACTGAAGCTTTCTTT
v_gene: TRBV5-1; d_gene: TRBD2; abundance: -; j_gene: TRBJ2-3; CDR3aa: CASSPLRGGADTQYF; CDR3nt: TGCGCCAGCAGCCCGCTGCGGGGGGGAGCGGATACGCAGTATTTT